These 5 T cell receptor beta chains were all obtained from the same sample, sequenced in a study of siplizumab effects on memory and regulatory T cells. Clones were sequenced by immunoSEQ multiplex PCR, and TCRdb holds only the in-frame ones, with some missing. Here the sample spans 85,000 to 130,000 clones, roughly 94% being singletons. The sample taken for sequencing was Tregs sorted from blood. These receptors were collected from a human donor in good health.

The chain uses TRBV9 and TRBJ2-3; 13 bases are a match to TRBD2. V lost 4 bases, J lost 6 bases, and 11 bases stayed unmatched. The CDR3 consists of 17 residues. Germline lookup yields CDR1 SGDLS and CDR2 YYNGEE. Here the CDR3 reads CASSFRLAGGPGDTQYF. The CDR3 region has the DNA TGTGCCAGCAGCTTCAGACTAGCGGGAGGCCCGGGGGATACGCAGTATTTT.

The CDR3 spells CASSQAYSHPGPDTQYF. The CDR3 nucleotides are TGTGCCAGCAGCCAAGCCTATAGCCACCCCGGGCCAGATACGCAGTATTTT. V and J are TRBV14 and TRBJ2-3, with D hard to call. Germline assignment: CDR1 SGHDN and CDR2 FVKESK. The CDR3 runs to 17 residues. Trimming cost V 1 base and J 4 bases, with 18 bases left between them.

The chain is built from TRBV27 and TRBJ2-5, with TRBD2 matching 9 bases. The ends lost 6 bases at V and 4 bases at J; junction bases unmatched: 12. This CDR3 region has 16 residues. Germline values: CDR1 MNHEY, CDR2 SMNVEV (reference sequence). The CDR3 DNA sequence: TGTGCCAGCAGCCCTTCGGGAGCGGGAGGTGTAGAGACCCAGTACTTC. Its protein is CASSPSGAGGVETQYF.

The chain has TRBV6-5 and TRBJ2-1, with D hard to call. This CDR3 spans 14 amino acids. The germline V gene has CDR1 MNHEY and CDR2 SVGAGI. V was trimmed by 10 bases and J by 7 bases, leaving 20 bases between them. CDR3 sequence reads: CATKVPRVSNEQFF. CDR3 in DNA: TGTGCCACTAAGGTACCCCGCGTATCGAATGAGCAGTTCTTC.

The rearrangement joins TRBV5-1 to TRBJ2-1; TRBD2 agrees at 16 bases. Germline assignment: CDR1 SGHRS and CDR2 YFSETQ. There are 17 residues in the CDR3. The V gene end was trimmed by 4 bases and the J gene end by 6 bases; junction bases not matched to a gene: 7. The CDR3 sequence is CASSQGLAGGIGNEQFF. Here the CDR3 DNA reads TGCGCCAGCAGCCAGGGACTAGCGGGAGGGATCGGCAATGAGCAGTTCTTC.